This entry is about one TCR beta chain. Its specificity is unknown. It was with 60 Vbeta and 13 Jbeta primers that the PCR ran. Clones were read by immunoSEQ multiplex PCR, and TCRdb kept only the in-frame ones, dropping some. This sample contains approximately 120,000 clones. V lost 0 bases, J lost 4 bases, and 10 bases lay in between. The CDR3 is 14 amino acids. The germline V gene encodes CDR1 SGHDT and CDR2 YYEEEE. The record originates from a study of cytomegalovirus exposure and HLA in healthy donors. The study's findings and limits: A further, later analysis showed that HLA-associated TCR beta chains (compared with equally common others) were more clonally expanded. For most TCR sequences rarity was the rule, although some public TCRs occurred in many donors.

The specimen sequenced was PBMCs. V gene TRBV5-6 combines with J gene TRBJ2-5, with a weak D call TRBD2 (5 bases). This receptor was taken from a man between 18 and 35 years old in good health and CMV-seronegative. The CDR3 bases are TGTGCCAGCAGCTTGGAAAAGAGGGTAGAGACCCAGTACTTC. Translation gives CASSLEKRVETQYF.